This T cell receptor beta chain derives from a study of PD-1 blockade in mismatch repair-deficient tumors. Looking at the study overall: Patients had approximately 11 mismatch repair-deficient cancer types, all previously treated and progressing.

This CDR3 has 14 amino acids. Germline lookup yields CDR1 SQVTM and CDR2 ANQGSEA. The V end lost 7 bases, the J end lost 0 bases, and 12 bases lay between the germline ends. TCR sequencing covered a few patients who responded to pembrolizumab. Data came from immunoSEQ multiplex PCR; TCRdb stores just in-frame clones and leaves some out. The sample has tens of thousands of clones, 78% seen once. The V gene is TRBV29-1, the J gene TRBJ2-2, with D possibly TRBD2 on 5 matching bases. The clonotype was recovered from an adult with mismatch repair-deficient cancer. The sequenced sample was peripheral blood, obtained 4 weeks after starting pembrolizumab. This CDR3 reads CSAGPGSNTGELFF. The CDR3 nucleotides read TGCAGCGCTGGGCCGGGATCGAACACCGGGGAGCTGTTTTTT.